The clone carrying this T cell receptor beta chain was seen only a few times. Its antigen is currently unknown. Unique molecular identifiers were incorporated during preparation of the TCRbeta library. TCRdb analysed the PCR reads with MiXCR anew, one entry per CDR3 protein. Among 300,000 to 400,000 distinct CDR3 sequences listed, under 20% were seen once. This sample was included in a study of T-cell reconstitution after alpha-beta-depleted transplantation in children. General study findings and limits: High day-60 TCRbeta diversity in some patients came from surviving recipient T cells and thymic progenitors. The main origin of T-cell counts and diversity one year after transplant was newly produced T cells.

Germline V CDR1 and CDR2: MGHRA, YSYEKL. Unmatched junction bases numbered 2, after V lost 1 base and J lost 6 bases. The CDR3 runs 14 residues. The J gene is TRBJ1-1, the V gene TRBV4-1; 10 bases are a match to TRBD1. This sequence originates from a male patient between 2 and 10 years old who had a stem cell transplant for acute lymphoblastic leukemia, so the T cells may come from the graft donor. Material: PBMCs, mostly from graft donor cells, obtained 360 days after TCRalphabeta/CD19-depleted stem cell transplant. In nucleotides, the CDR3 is TGCGCCAGCAGCCAAGGGGACAGGGGTTCTGAAGCTTTCTTT. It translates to CASSQGDRGSEAFF.